This T cell receptor (beta chain) came from a study of cytomegalovirus exposure and HLA in healthy donors. The PCR employed 60 Vbeta primers together with 13 Jbeta primers. Assay: immunoSEQ multiplex PCR; the TCRdb copy retains only in-frame clones and omits some. The data include about 160,000 clones; the top ten clones carry 1% to 1.5%. Sequencing was performed on PBMCs. This clonotype was sampled from a woman aged 55-75 years in good health and CMV-seronegative.

The chain's CDR3 is CASSLGTGSWVNTEAFF. DNA of the CDR3: TGTGCCAGCAGCTTGGGGACAGGGTCGTGGGTGAACACTGAAGCTTTCTTT. The V gene is TRBV5-6, the J gene TRBJ1-1, with 8 bases lining up with TRBD1. CDR1 is SGHDT, CDR2 YYEEEE, per germline. With V trimmed by 0 bases and J by 0 bases, 7 bases remained unmatched. The CDR3 is 17 residues long.